The T cell receptor beta chain under discussion was sequenced for a study of shared clonotypes between healthy human individuals. Germline V gene data show CDR1 as MDHEN and CDR2 as SYDVKM. The V end lost 2 bases, the J end lost 2 bases, and 13 bases lay between the germline ends. This CDR3 has 16 residues. CD45RO-negative, CCR7-positively selected cells formed the naive CD8 fraction, excluding terminally differentiated effector memory CD45RA+ cells. Sequenced by immunoSEQ multiplex PCR; TCRdb stores in-frame clones only, minus some. This table holds about 1.9 million clones, roughly 95% found once. Material: naive CD8+ T cells from PBMCs. The sequence derives from a young man in good health. Some clones in this sample may be carry-over from other donors' samples. This chain connects TRBV28 to TRBJ1-5; D might be TRBD1 (6 bases). In nucleotides, the CDR3 is TGTGCCAGCAGTTTAATGGGGGCGCGCGGCAATCAGCCCCAGCATTTT. Translation: CASSLMGARGNQPQHF.